This TCR beta chain was sequenced for a study of cytomegalovirus exposure and HLA in healthy donors. Across the whole study: A previous analysis identified 95 million to 140 million unique TCR beta sequences derived from about 180 million T cells. There were about 85 million unique TCRs (from HLA-typed donors) in an early data release.

Trimming took 0 bases from V and 6 from J, leaving 15 bases between them. Germline assignment: CDR1 SGDLS and CDR2 YYNGEE. This CDR3 contains 16 residues. Study findings and constraints: Reportedly, cytomegalovirus status was diagnosed with high sensitivity and specificity.

This clone was detected only a few times. Its specificity is not known. Use of 60 Vbeta and 13 Jbeta primers characterized the PCR. Authors' processing steps: Approximately 9.9 million shared chains were among the approximately 76 million unique TCR beta chains that a later analysis counted. Assay: immunoSEQ multiplex PCR; the TCRdb copy retains only in-frame clones and omits some. V, J and clone size were drawn from that table, and D and trimming were deduced from the DNA. The top ten hold about 8% of the sample, which has 95,000 to 150,000 clones, roughly three fifths seen once. The receptor comes from a woman aged 40 to 50 in good health and CMV-seropositive. Sequencing was done on a sample of PBMCs. This chain uses TRBV9 with TRBJ2-2; D is possibly TRBD1 (6 bases). The CDR3 DNA reads TGTGCCAGCAGCGTAGGAGACAGGACGTTTGCCGGGGAGCTGTTTTTT. As protein: CASSVGDRTFAGELFF.